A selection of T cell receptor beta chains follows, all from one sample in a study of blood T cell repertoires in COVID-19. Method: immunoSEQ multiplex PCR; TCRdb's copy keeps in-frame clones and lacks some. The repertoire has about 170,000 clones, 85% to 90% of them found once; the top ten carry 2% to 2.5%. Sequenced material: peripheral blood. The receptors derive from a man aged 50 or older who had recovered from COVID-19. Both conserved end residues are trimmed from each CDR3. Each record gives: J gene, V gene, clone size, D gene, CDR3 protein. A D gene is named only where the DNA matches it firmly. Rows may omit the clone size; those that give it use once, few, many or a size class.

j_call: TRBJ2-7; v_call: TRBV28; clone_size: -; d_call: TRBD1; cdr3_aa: ASSKIGGRYEQY
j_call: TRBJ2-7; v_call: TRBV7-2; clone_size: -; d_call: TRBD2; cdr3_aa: ASSGLARHDYEQY
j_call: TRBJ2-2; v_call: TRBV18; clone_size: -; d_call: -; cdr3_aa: ASSNSPGQGGLAVSNTGELF
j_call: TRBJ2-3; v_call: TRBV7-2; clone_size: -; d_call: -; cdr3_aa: ASSLDGADTQY
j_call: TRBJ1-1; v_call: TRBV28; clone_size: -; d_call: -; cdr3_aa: ASSPDTLREAF
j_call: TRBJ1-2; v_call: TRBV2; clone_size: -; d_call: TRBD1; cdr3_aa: ASRDLTGTGNYGYT
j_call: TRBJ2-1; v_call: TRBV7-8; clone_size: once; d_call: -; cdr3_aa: ASSLASLAYNEQF
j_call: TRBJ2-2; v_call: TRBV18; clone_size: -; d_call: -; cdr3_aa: ASSPGGADTGELF
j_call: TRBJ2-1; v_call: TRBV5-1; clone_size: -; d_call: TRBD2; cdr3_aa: ASSLRGGSYNEQF
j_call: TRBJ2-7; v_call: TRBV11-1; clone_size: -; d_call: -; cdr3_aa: ASSFPGTPAYEQY
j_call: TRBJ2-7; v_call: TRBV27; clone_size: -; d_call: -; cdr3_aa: ASSLARGNTLAYEQY
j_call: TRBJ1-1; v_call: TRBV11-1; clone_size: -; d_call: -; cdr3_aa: ASSQTANTEAF
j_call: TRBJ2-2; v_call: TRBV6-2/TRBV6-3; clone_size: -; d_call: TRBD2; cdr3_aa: ASSRATSGGPGELF
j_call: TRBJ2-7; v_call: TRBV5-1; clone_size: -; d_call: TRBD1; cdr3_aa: ASTPGTAAYEQY
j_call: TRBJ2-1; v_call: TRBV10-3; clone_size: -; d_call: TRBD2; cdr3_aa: AISELRTSPYNEQF
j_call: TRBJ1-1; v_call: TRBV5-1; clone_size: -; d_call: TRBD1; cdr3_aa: ASTHGARGLVNTEAF
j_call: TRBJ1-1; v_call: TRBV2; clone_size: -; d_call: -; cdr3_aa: ASSRTDWDTEAF
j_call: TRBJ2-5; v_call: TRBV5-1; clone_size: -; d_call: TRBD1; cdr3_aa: ASSPLGQGPETQY
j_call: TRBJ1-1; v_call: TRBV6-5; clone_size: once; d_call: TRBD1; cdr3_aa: ASSLGQANTEAF
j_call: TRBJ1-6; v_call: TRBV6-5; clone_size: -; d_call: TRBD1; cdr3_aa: ASSPTGSNSPLH
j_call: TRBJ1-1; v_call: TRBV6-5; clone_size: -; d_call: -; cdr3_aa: TSLGSGGNTEAF
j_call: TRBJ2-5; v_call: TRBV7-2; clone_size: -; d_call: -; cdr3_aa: ASSLSYSQETQY
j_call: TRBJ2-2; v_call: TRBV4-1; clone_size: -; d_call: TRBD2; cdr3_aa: ASSPGPLAGQNTGELF
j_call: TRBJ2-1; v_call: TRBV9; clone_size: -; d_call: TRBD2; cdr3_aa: ASSVGASGHAYNEQF
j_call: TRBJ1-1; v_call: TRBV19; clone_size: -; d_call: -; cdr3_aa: ASNNRNTEAF
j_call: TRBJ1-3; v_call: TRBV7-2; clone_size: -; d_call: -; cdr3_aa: ASTWGGTGNTIY
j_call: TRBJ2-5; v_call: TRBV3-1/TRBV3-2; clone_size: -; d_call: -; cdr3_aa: ASSQDSSSPRETQY
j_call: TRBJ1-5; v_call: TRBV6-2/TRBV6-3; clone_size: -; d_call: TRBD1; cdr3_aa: ASSGTVHQPQH
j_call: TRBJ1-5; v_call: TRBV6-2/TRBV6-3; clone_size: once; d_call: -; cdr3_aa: ASSYKPNSNQPQH
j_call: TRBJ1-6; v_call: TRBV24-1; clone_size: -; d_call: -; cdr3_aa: ATSDSGKVGSPLH
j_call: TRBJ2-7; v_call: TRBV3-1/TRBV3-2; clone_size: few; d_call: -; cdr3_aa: ASRTTGSYEQY
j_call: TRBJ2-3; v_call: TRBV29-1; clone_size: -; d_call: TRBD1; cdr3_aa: SVGPDRGTDTQY
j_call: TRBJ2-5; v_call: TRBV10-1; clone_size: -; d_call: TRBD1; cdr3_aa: ASRDRVRGFGKTQY
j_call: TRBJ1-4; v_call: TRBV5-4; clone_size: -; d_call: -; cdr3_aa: ASSRRWPATNEKLF
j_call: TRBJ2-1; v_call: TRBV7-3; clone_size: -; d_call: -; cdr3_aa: ASSPPGAPRLAGGEQF
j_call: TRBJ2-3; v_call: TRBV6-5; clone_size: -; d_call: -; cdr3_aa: ASCVGVAVTDTQY
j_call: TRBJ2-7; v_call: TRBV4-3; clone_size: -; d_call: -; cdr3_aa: ASSQDFGGPSEQY
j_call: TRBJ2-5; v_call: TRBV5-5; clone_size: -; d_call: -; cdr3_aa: ASSGLMEHILQETQY
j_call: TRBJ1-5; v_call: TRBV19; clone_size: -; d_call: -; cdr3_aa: ATSRGMAQPQH
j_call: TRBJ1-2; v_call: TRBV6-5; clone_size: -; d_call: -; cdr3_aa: ASSYDSNYGYT
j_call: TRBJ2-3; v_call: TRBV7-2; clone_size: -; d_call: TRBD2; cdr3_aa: ASSSRLAGGPSTDTQY
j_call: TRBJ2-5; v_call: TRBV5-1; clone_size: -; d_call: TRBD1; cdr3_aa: ASSWGPTGTGQETQY
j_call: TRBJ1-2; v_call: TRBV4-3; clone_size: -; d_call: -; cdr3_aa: ASSQDRGRLDGYT
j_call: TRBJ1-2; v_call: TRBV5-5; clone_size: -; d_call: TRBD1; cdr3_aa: ASSQGQSNYGYT
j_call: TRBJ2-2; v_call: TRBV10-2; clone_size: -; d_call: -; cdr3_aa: ASSQVNTGELF
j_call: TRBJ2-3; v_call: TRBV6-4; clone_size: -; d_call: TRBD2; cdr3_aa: ASSSGLASSTDTQY
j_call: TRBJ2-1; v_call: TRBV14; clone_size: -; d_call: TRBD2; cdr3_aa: ASRTSGSYNEQF
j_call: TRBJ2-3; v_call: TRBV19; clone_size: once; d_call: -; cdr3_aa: ASSIAGTDTQY
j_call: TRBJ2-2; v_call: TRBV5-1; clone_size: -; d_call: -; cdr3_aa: ASSSKGGSGELF
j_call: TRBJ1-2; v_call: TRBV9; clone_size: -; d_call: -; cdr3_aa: ASSVATGSVGYT
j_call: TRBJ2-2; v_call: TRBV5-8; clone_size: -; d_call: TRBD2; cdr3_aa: ASSLGLATNTGELF
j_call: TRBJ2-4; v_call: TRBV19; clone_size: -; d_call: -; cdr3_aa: ASSIAGAAKNIQY
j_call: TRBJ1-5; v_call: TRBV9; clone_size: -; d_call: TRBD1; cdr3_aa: ASSGSDRGDQPQH
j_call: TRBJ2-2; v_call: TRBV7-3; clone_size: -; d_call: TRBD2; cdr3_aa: ASSLVASGSGELF